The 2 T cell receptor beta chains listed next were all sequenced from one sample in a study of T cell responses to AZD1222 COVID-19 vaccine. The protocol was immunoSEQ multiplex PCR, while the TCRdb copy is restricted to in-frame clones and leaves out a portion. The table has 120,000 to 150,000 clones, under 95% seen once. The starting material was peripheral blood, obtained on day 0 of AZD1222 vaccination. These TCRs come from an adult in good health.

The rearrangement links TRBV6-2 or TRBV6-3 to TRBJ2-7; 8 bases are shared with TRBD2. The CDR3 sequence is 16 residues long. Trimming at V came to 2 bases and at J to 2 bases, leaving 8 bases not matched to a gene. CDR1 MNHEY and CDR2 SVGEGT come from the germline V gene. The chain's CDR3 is CASSYIPGGRPYEQYF. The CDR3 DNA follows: TGTGCCAGCAGTTACATCCCGGGAGGGCGCCCCTACGAGCAGTACTTC.

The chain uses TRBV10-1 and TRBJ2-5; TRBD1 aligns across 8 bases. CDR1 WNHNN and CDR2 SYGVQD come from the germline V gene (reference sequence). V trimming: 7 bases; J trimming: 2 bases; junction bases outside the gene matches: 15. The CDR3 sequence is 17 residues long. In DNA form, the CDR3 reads TGCGCCAGCACCCGGGGAGACAGGGGCCAAATACAAGAGACCCAGTACTTC. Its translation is CASTRGDRGQIQETQYF.